The next 23 T cell receptor beta chains were all read from a single sample in a study of blood T cell repertoires in COVID-19. Here immunoSEQ multiplex PCR was the method, and the copy in TCRdb shows in-frame clones only, minus some. Of a few hundred thousand clones listed, approximately 88% are singletons. Sequencing was done on a sample of PBMCs or T cells enriched from blood (not recorded which). These receptors were collected from a man aged 30-40 years who had recovered from COVID-19.

This chain links TRBV6-7 with TRBJ1-6, with 7 bases that match TRBD1. TRBV6-7 is designated an ORF whose function remains uncertain. There are 17 residues in the CDR3. The trim removed 2 bases at V and 14 bases at J, leaving 18 bases unmatched. DNA of the CDR3: TGTGCCAGCAGTTACCTTGACAGGGCCCTGAGTAAGGGAACCCTCCACTTT. Its protein product is CASSYLDRALSKGTLHF.

The chain is built from TRBV28 and TRBJ1-2; 11 bases fit TRBD1. The V and J ends lost 5 bases and 4 bases, in that order; junction bases with no gene match: 9. Germline assignment: CDR1 MDHEN and CDR2 SYDVKM. This CDR3 region has 16 residues. The CDR3 bases are TGTGCCAGCAGTCCCCCCGGACAGGGGGCGATCTATGGCTACACCTTC. Its protein product is CASSPPGQGAIYGYTF.

The CDR3 is CASSLRQRGDTQYF. DNA of the CDR3: TGCGCCAGCAGCTTGCGGCAGCGAGGAGATACGCAGTATTTT. The chain combines TRBV5-1 with TRBJ2-3; D is unclear. The CDR3 sequence is 14 residues long. Trimming shortened V by 1 base and J by 5 bases, and 11 bases separated the two germline ends. Germline V gives CDR1 SGHRS, CDR2 YFSETQ.

This CDR3 reads CASSLRGEYEQYF. The CDR3 DNA reads as TGTGCCAGCAGCTTACGCGGGGAATACGAGCAGTACTTC. This rearrangement joins TRBV11-3 to TRBJ2-7; the D gene is possibly TRBD2 (6 bases). This CDR3 has 13 residues. Trimming took off 2 bases at V and 4 bases at J, with 9 bases between the two ends. Germline V gene sequence: CDR1 SGHNT, CDR2 YENEEA.

V is TRBV21-1 and J is TRBJ2-7; TRBD1 is the table's D call, not checked against the DNA. TRBV21-1 is an annotated pseudogene. This CDR3 contains 15 residues. The CDR3: CASSKVTGKLYEQYF. In DNA, the CDR3 is TGTGCCAGCAGCAAAGTTACAGGGAAGTTGTACGAGCAGTACTTC.

This clone was detected only a few times. The rearrangement uses TRBV11-2 and TRBJ2-1, with a weak D call TRBD1 (6 bases). CDR3 length equals 14 residues. Germline V CDR1 and CDR2: SGHAT, FQNNGV. The V and J ends lost 1 base and 8 bases respectively, with 12 bases between them. The CDR3 bases are TGTGCCAGCAGCTTAGGAGGGGGTCAGTATGAGCAGTTCTTC. It encodes CASSLGGGQYEQFF.

This clone was recorded only once. The chain has TRBV2 and TRBJ2-7; 8 nucleotides match TRBD1. The junction had 12 bases not matched to a gene; V was cut back by 4 bases and J by 4 bases. Germline lookup yields CDR1 SNHLY and CDR2 FYNNEI. This CDR3 comprises 16 residues. In DNA, the CDR3 is TGTGCCAGCAGTGTGAGGGCCAGGGGGCCGGATTACGAGCAGTACTTC. Its protein is CASSVRARGPDYEQYF.

The chain couples TRBV7-9 to TRBJ1-5; perhaps TRBD1 as D (5 bases). The germline CDR1 and CDR2 sequences are SEHNR and FQNEAQ (reference sequence). This CDR3 region has 13 residues. Trimming took off 5 bases at V and 6 bases at J, with 11 bases between the two ends. As DNA, the CDR3 is TGTGCCAGCAGCCCTCCAAGGGGTCAGCCCCAGCATTTT. The encoded protein is CASSPPRGQPQHF.

This chain connects TRBV7-2 to TRBJ2-1, with 8 bases aligning to TRBD2. Germline trimming cut 2 bases from V and 7 bases from J; bases unmatched to any gene: 4. This CDR3 comprises 14 residues. In germline, CDR1 is SGHTA, CDR2 FQGNSA. The CDR3 loop reads CASSLRAGENEQFF. The DNA of the CDR3 is TGTGCCAGCAGCTTAAGAGCGGGGGAAAATGAGCAGTTCTTC.

The genes are TRBV19 and TRBJ1-6, with 7 bases identical to TRBD1. Looked up from germline, CDR1 is LNHDA and CDR2 is SQIVND (reference sequence). This CDR3 comprises 15 residues. V gave up 3 bases and J gave up 8 bases; unmatched junction bases: 7. The CDR3 nucleotides are TGTGCCAGTAGTATTCAATACAGGGGATATTCACCCCTCCACTTT. Its translation is CASSIQYRGYSPLHF.

The chain combines TRBV3-1 (or the pseudogene TRBV3-2) with TRBJ1-4; 7 nucleotides line up with TRBD1. This CDR3 comprises 18 residues. Trimming cost V 2 bases and J 0 bases; bases outside gene matches: 9. Germline V lookup: CDR1 LGHDT, CDR2 YNNKEL (reference sequence). The CDR3 is CASSQKYRGTTTNEKLFF. The CDR3 DNA is TGTGCCAGCAGCCAAAAATACAGGGGCACAACAACTAATGAAAAACTGTTTTTT.

The chain links TRBV7-2 to TRBJ1-2; 7 nucleotides match TRBD1. CDR3 length equals 18 residues. The J segment lost 4 bases and the V segment lost 5 bases, leaving 19 bases of the junction unmatched. Looked up from germline, CDR1 is SGHTA and CDR2 is FQGNSA. CDR3 amino acids: CASSETGNRGFGSYGYTF. In DNA, the CDR3 is TGTGCCAGCAGCGAGACTGGAAACAGGGGATTTGGTAGCTATGGCTACACCTTC. Complete variable domain (other parts from reference TRBV7-2 and TRBJ1-2): GAGVSQSPSNKVTEKGKDVELRCDPISGHTALYWYRQSLGQGLEFLIYFQGNSAPDKSGLPSDRFSAERTGGSVSTLTIQRTQQEDSAVYLCASSETGNRGFGSYGYTFGSGTRLTVV.

This clone was seen a handful of times. The chain is built from TRBV2 and TRBJ2-1, with 8 bases aligning to TRBD2. CDR1 is SNHLY and CDR2 is FYNNEI in the germline V gene. The CDR3 spans 16 residues. V lost 4 bases to trimming and J lost 2 bases; unmatched junction nucleotides: 7. The CDR3 loop is CASSGEGSGAYNEQFF. Here the CDR3 DNA reads TGTGCCAGCAGTGGAGAGGGTAGCGGGGCCTACAATGAGCAGTTCTTC.

The rearrangement uses TRBV28 and TRBJ1-5; 9 nucleotides align to TRBD1. Losses at the gene ends were 3 bases for V and 5 bases for J; bases not matched to a gene: 14. CDR3 size: 18 residues. CDR1 and CDR2 (germline): MDHEN, SYDVKM. CDR3: CASSFRDRAIRWDQPQHF. The CDR3 nucleotides are TGTGCCAGCAGTTTTCGGGACAGGGCAATTAGGTGGGATCAGCCCCAGCATTTT. Full variable domain (remainder filled in from reference TRBV28 and TRBJ1-5): DVKVTQSSRYLVKRTGEKVFLECVQDMDHENMFWYRQDPGLGLRLIYFSYDVKMKEKGDIPEGYSVSREKKERFSLILESASTNQTSMYLCASSFRDRAIRWDQPQHFGDGTRLSIL.

The gene calls are TRBV6-5 and TRBJ1-4; no definite D call. The V end lost 6 bases, the J end lost 8 bases, and 10 bases lay between the germline ends. Germline V lookup: CDR1 MNHEY, CDR2 SVGAGI. This CDR3 region has 12 residues. In DNA form, the CDR3 reads TGTGCCAGCAGGACCCTCGGGGAAAAACTGTTTTTT. Translation gives CASRTLGEKLFF.

The CDR3 reads CASSLTSAGGYQPQHF. The CDR3 nucleotides read TGTGCCAGCAGCTTAACTTCCGCAGGTGGTTATCAGCCCCAGCATTTT. The chain is built from TRBV7-8 and TRBJ1-5; D not certain. The CDR3 consists of 16 residues. The germline gives CDR1 SGHVS, CDR2 FQNEAQ. The germline V and J ends were trimmed by 2 bases and 5 bases, with 16 bases remaining between them.

This chain connects TRBV2 to TRBJ2-7; D possibly corresponds to TRBD2 (6 bases). The V gene lost 8 bases and the J gene lost 7 bases, with 15 bases spanning the gap. This CDR3 is 12 amino acids long. Germline CDR1 is SNHLY and CDR2 is FYNNEI. The CDR3 region is CASRGVGREQYF. The CDR3 DNA sequence: TGTGCCAGCCGTGGGGTGGGGAGGGAGCAGTACTTC.

The chain carries TRBV4-2 and TRBJ2-5; TRBD2 aligns across 12 bases. Per the germline V gene, CDR1 is LGHNA and CDR2 is YNFKEQ. V lost 0 bases to trimming and J lost 5 bases; unmatched junction nucleotides: 10. CDR3 length: 18 residues. The CDR3: CASSQESLAGGPGETQYF. In DNA form, the CDR3 reads TGTGCCAGCAGCCAAGAGAGCCTAGCGGGGGGGCCAGGGGAGACCCAGTACTTC.

The chain recombines TRBV7-3 with TRBJ2-1; D possibly corresponds to TRBD2 (5 bases). V lost 4 bases to trimming and J lost 4 bases, with 14 bases between them. The CDR3 spans 15 residues. Germline lookup yields CDR1 SGHTA and CDR2 FQGTGA. In DNA form, the CDR3 reads TGTGCCAGCAGCTGGGCGGGCACCCGATACAATGAGCAGTTCTTC. Encoded protein: CASSWAGTRYNEQFF.

The chain uses TRBV11-2 and TRBJ2-1, with D uncertain. V gave up 3 bases and J gave up 7 bases, with 7 bases separating them. From germline, CDR1 is SGHAT and CDR2 FQNNGV. The CDR3 loop spans 12 amino acids. CDR3 DNA: TGTGCCAGCAGCTTCATTACAAATGAGCAGTTCTTC. Its protein is CASSFITNEQFF.

V and J are TRBV7-9 and TRBJ2-2; TRBD1 matches at 8 bases. V trimming: 5 bases; J trimming: 3 bases; junction bases outside the gene matches: 14. In germline, CDR1 is SEHNR, CDR2 FQNEAQ (reference sequence). This CDR3 has 18 residues. The CDR3 DNA reads TGTGCCAGCAGCGCATCCCGGACAGGGAGTGGTCACACCGGGGAGCTGTTTTTT. This codes for CASSASRTGSGHTGELFF.

The chain joins TRBV7-3 to TRBJ1-5; unclear D gene. Germline V gene data show CDR1 as SGHTA and CDR2 as FQGTGA. V lost 5 bases to trimming and J lost 7 bases, with 12 bases between them. The CDR3 covers 13 residues. The CDR3 coding sequence is TGTGCCAGCAGCCGCGGAGGGAACCAGCCCCAGCATTTT. It specifies CASSRGGNQPQHF. The entire variable domain, with the rest obtained from reference TRBV7-3 and TRBJ1-5, is as follows: GAGVSQTPSNKVTEKGKYVELRCDPISGHTALYWYRQSLGQGPEFLIYFQGTGAADDSGLPNDRFFAVRPEGSVSTLKIQRTERGDSAVYLCASSRGGNQPQHFGDGTRLSIL.

The count of this clone is one. V is TRBV3-1 (or the pseudogene TRBV3-2) and J is TRBJ2-7, with TRBD2 identical over 13 bases. J gave up 2 bases and V 9 bases, and 1 base lay outside the gene matches. Germline assignment: CDR1 LGHDT and CDR2 YNNKEL (reference sequence). CDR3 length: 13 amino acids. The CDR3 region has the DNA TGTGCCAGTACTAGCGGGGGGGCCTACGAGCAGTACTTC. Protein sequence: CASTSGGAYEQYF.